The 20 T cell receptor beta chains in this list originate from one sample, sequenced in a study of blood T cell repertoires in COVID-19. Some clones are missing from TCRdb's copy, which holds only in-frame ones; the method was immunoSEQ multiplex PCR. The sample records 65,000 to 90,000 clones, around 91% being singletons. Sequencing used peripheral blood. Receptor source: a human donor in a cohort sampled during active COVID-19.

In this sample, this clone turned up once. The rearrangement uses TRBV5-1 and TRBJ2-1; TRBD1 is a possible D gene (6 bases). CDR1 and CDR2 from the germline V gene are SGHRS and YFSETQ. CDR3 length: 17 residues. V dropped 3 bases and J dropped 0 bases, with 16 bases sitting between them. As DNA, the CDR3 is TGCGCCAGCAGCTCCGCGAGGGGGTATAACTCCTACAATGAGCAGTTCTTC. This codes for CASSSARGYNSYNEQFF.

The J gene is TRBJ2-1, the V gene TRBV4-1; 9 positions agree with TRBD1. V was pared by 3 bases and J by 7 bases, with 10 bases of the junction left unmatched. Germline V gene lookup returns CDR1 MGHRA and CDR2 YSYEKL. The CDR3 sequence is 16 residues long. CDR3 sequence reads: CASSQPPGQGRNEQFF. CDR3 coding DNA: TGCGCCAGCAGCCAGCCCCCGGGACAGGGTAGGAATGAGCAGTTCTTC.

CDR3 coding DNA: TGCGCCAGCAGCCCTCGGACAGGGACCTTGGAGACCCAGTACTTC. Its protein is CASSPRTGTLETQYF. The gene calls are TRBV5-1 and TRBJ2-5; TRBD1 aligns across 8 bases. Looked up from germline, CDR1 is SGHRS and CDR2 is YFSETQ. The V gene end was trimmed by 4 bases and the J gene end by 5 bases; junction bases not matched to a gene: 10. There are 15 residues in the CDR3.

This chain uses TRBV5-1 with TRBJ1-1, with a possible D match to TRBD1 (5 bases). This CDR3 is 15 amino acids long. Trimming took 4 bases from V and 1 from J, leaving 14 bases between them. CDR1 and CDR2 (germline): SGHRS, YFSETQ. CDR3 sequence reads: CASSAVDTGNTEAFF. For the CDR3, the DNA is TGCGCCAGCAGCGCGGTGGACACGGGGAACACTGAAGCTTTCTTT.

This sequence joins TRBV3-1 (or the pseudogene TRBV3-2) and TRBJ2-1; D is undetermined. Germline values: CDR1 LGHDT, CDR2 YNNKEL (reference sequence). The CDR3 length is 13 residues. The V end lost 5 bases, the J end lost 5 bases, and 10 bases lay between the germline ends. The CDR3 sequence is CASSTLAHNEQFF. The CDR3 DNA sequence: TGTGCCAGCAGCACCTTAGCCCACAATGAGCAGTTCTTC.

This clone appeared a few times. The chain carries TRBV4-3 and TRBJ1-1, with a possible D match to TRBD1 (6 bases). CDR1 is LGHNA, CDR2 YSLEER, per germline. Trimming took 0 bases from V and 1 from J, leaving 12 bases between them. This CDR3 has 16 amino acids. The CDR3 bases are TGCGCCAGCAGCCAAGATTTGAACAGGGCGAACACTGAAGCTTTCTTT. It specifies CASSQDLNRANTEAFF.

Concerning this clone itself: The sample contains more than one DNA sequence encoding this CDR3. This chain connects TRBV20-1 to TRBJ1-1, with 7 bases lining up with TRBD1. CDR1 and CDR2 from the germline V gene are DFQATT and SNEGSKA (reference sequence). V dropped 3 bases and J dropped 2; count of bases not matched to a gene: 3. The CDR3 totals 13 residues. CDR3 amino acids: CSASWDRNTEAFF. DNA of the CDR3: TGCAGTGCTAGTTGGGACAGAAACACTGAAGCTTTCTTT.

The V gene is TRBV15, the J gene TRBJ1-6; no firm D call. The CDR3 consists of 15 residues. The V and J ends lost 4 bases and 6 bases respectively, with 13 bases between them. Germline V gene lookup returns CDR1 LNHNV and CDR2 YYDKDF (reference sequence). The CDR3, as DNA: TGTGCCACCAGCACAGTTTTTTCAGGTAATTCACCCCTCCACTTT. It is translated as CATSTVFSGNSPLHF.

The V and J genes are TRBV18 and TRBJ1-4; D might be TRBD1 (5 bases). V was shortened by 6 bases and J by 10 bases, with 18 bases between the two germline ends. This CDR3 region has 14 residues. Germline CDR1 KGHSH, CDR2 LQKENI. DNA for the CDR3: TGTGCCAGCTCCCCCTCGGGGGAATGGGGAAAACTGTTTTTT. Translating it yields CASSPSGEWGKLFF.

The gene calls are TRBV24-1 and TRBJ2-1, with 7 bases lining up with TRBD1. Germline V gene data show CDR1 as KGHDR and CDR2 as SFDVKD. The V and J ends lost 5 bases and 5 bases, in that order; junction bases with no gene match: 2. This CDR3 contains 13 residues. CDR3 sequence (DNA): TGTGCCACCAGTGCGGACAGGAACAATGAGCAGTTCTTC. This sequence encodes CATSADRNNEQFF.

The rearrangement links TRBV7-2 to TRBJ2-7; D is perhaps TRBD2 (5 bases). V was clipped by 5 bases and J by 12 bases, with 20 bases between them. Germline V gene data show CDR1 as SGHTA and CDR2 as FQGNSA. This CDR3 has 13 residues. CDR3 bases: TGTGCCAGCAGCGCGGCTAGCCAACTTCGCGCGTACTTC. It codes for CASSAASQLRAYF.

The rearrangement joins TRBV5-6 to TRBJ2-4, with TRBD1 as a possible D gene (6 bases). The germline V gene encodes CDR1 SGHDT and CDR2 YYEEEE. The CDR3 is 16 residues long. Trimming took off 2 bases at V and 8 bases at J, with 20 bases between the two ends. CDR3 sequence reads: CASSFQGSRGRDIQYF. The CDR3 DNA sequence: TGTGCCAGCAGCTTTCAGGGGAGTCGGGGTAGAGACATTCAGTACTTC. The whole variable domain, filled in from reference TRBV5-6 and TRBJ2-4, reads DAGVTQSPTHLIKTRGQQVTLRCSPKSGHDTVSWYQQALGQGPQFIFQYYEEEERQRGNFPDRFSGHQFPNYSSELNVNALLLGDSALYLCASSFQGSRGRDIQYFGAGTRLSVL.

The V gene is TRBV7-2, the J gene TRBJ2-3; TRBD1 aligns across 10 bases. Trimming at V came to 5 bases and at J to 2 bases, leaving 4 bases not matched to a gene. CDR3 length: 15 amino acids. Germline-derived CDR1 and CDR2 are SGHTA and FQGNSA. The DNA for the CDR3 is TGTGCCAGCAGCGACAGGGGGCTAGACACAGATACGCAGTATTTT. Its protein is CASSDRGLDTDTQYF.

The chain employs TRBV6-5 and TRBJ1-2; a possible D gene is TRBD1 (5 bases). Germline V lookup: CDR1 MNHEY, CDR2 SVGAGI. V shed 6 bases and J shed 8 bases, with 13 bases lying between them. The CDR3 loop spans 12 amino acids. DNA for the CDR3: TGTGCCAGCAGCCAGGAGGGGAGAGGCTACACCTTC. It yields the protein CASSQEGRGYTF.

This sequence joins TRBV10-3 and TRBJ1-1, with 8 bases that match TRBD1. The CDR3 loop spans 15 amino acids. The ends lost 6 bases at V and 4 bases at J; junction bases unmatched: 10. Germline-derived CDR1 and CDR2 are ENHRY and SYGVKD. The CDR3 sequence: CAIRDRGGVVTEAFF. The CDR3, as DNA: TGTGCCATCAGAGACAGGGGTGGGGTGGTCACTGAAGCTTTCTTT.

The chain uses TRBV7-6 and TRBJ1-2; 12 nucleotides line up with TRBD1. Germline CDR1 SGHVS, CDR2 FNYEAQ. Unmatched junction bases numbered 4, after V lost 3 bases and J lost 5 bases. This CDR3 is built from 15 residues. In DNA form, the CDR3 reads TGTGCCAGCAGCTTGGGACAGGGGGCCGAATATGGCTACACCTTC. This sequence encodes CASSLGQGAEYGYTF. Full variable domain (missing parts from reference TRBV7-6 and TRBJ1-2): GAGVSQSPRYKVTKRGQDVALRCDPISGHVSLYWYRQALGQGPEFLTYFNYEAQQDKSGLPNDRFSAERPEGSISTLTIQRTEQRDSAMYRCASSLGQGAEYGYTFGSGTRLTVV.

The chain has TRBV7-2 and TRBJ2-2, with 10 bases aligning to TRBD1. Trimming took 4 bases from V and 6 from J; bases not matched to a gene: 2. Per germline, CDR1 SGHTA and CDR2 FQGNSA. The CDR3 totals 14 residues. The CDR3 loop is CASSWTGGSGELFF. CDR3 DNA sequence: TGTGCCAGCAGCTGGACAGGGGGGTCCGGGGAGCTGTTTTTT.

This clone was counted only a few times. In DNA form, the CDR3 reads TGTGCCAGCAGCGTAGCTGGTAGGAACACTGAAGCTTTCTTT. Protein sequence: CASSVAGRNTEAFF. The chain carries TRBV9 and TRBJ1-1; D remains ambiguous. V lost 0 bases and J lost 1, with 7 bases in between. This CDR3 has 14 amino acids. Germline loops: CDR1 SGDLS, CDR2 YYNGEE.

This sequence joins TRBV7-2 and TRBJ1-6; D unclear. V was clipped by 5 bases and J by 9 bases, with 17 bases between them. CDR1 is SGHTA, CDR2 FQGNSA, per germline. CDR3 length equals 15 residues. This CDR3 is CASSLGRSWSSPLHF. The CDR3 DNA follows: TGTGCCAGCAGCCTAGGAAGGAGTTGGAGTTCACCCCTCCACTTT.

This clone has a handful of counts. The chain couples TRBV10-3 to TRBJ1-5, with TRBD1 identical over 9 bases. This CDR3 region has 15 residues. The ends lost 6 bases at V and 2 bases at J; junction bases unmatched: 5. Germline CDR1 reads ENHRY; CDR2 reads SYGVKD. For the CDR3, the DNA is TGTGCCATCAGACAGGGGGCCGACGGCAATCAGCCCCAGCATTTT. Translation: CAIRQGADGNQPQHF.